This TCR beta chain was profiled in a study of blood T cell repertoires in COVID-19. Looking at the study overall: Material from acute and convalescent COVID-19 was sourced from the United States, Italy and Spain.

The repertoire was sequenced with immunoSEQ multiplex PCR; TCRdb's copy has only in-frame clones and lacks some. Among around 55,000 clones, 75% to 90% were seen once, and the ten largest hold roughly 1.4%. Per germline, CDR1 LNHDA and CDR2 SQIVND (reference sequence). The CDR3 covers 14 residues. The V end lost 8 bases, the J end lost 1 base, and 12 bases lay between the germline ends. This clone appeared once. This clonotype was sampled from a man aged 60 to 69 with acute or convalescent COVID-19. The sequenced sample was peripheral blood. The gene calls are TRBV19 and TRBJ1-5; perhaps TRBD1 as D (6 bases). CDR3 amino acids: CASGLQGSNQPQHF. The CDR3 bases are TGTGCCAGTGGATTACAGGGAAGCAATCAGCCCCAGCATTTT.